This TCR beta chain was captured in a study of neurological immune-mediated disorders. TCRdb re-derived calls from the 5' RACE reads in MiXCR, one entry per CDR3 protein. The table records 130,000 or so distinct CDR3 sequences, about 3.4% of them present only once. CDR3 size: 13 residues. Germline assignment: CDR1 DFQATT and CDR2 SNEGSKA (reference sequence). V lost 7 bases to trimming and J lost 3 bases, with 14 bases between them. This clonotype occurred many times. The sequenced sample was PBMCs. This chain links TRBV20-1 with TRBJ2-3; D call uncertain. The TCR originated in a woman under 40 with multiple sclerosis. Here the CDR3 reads CSGVDTRTDTQYF. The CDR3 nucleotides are TGCAGTGGAGTAGACACGAGGACAGATACGCAGTATTTT.